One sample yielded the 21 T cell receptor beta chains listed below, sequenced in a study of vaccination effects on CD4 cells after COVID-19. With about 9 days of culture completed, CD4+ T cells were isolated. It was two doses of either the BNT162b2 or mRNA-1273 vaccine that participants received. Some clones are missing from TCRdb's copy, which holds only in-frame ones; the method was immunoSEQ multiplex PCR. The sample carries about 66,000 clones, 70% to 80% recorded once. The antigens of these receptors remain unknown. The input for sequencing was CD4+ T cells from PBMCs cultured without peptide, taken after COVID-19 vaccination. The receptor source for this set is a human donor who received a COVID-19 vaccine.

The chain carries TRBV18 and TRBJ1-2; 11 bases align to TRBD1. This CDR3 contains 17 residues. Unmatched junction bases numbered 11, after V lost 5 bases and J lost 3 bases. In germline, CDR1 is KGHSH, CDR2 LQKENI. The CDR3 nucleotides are TGTGCCAGCTCATCAAACGGACAGGGGGCGATTCACTATGGCTACACCTTC. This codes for CASSSNGQGAIHYGYTF.

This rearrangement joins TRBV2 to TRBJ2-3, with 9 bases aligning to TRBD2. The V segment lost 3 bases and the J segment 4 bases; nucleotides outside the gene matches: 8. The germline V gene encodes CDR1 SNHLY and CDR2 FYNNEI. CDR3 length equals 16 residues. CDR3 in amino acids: CASSDIGGGVADTQYF. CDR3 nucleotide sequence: TGTGCCAGCAGTGACATAGGCGGGGGGGTCGCAGATACGCAGTATTTT.

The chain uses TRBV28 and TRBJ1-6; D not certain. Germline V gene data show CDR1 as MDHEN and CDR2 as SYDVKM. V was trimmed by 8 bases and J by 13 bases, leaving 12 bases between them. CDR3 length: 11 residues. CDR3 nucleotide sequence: TGTGCCAGCGGATCGGAACGGCCCCTCCACTTT. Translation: CASGSERPLHF. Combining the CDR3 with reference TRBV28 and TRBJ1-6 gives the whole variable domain DVKVTQSSRYLVKRTGEKVFLECVQDMDHENMFWYRQDPGLGLRLIYFSYDVKMKEKGDIPEGYSVSREKKERFSLILESASTNQTSMYLCASGSERPLHFGNGTRLTVT.

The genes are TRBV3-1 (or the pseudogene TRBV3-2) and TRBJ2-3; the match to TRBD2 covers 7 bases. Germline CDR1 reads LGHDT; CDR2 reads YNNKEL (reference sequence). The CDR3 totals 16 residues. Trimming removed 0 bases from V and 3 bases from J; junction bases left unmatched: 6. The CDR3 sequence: CASSQDREVWTDTQYF. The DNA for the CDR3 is TGTGCCAGCAGCCAAGATCGGGAGGTTTGGACAGATACGCAGTATTTT.

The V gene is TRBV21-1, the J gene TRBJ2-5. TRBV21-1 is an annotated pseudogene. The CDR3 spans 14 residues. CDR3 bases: TGTGCCAGCAGCAAAGAAACCCGGACGAAGACCCAGTACTTC. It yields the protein CASSKETRTKTQYF.

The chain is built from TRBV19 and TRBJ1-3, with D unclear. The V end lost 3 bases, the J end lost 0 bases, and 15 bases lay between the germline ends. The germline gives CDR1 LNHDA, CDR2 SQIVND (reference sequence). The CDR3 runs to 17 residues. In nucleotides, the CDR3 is TGTGCCAGTAGTATCGGGCAGGTTGTCTACTCTGGAAACACCATATATTTT. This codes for CASSIGQVVYSGNTIYF.

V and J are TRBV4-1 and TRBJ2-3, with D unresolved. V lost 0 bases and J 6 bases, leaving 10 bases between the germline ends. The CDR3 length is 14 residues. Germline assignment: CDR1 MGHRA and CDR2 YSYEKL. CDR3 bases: TGCGCCAGCAGCCAAGATCCGGCAACCGATACGCAGTATTTT. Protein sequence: CASSQDPATDTQYF.

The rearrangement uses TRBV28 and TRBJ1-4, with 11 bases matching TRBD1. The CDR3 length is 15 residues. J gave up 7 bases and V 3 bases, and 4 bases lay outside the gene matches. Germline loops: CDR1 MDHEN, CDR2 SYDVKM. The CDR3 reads CASSFQGTGGEKLFF. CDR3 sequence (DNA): TGTGCCAGCAGTTTCCAAGGGACAGGGGGTGAAAAACTGTTTTTT.

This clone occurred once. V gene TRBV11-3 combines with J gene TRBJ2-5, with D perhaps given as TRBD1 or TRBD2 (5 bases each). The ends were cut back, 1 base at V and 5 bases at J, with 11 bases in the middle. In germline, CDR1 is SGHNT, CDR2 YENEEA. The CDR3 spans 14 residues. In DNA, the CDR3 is TGTGCCAGCAGCTTAGCCGTCGGGGCGGAGACCCAGTACTTC. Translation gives CASSLAVGAETQYF.

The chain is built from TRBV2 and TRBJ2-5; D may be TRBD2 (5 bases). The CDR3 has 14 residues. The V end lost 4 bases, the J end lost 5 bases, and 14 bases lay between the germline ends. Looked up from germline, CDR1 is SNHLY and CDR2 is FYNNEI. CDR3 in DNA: TGTGCCAGCAGTGCTCGCGAGGGTGGGGAGACCCAGTACTTC. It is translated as CASSAREGGETQYF.

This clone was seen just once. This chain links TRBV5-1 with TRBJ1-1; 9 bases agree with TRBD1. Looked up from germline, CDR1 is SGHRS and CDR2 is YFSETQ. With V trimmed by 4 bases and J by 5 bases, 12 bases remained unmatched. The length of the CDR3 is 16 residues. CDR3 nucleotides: TGCGCCAGCAGCCCGACCAGTGGGACAGGGAATACTGAAGCTTTCTTT. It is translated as CASSPTSGTGNTEAFF.

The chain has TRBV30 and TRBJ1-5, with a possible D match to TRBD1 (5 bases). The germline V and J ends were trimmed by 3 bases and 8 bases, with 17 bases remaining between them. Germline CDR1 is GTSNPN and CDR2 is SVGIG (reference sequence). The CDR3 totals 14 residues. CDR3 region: CAWSPGGVGEPQHF. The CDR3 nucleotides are TGTGCCTGGAGCCCCGGGGGGGTCGGAGAGCCCCAGCATTTT.

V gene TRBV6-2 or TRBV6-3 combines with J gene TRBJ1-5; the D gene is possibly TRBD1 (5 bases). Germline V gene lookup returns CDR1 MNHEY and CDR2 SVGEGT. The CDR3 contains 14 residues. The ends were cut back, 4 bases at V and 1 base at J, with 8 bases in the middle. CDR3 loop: CASSSGGSNQPQHF. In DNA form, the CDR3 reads TGTGCCAGCAGTTCGGGGGGAAGCAATCAGCCCCAGCATTTT.

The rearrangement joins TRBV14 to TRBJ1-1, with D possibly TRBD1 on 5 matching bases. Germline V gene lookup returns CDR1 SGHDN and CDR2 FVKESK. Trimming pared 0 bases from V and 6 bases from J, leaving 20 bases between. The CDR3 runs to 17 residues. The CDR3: CASSQDQREGPDAEAFF. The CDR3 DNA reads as TGTGCCAGCAGCCAAGATCAACGGGAGGGGCCCGACGCTGAAGCTTTCTTT.

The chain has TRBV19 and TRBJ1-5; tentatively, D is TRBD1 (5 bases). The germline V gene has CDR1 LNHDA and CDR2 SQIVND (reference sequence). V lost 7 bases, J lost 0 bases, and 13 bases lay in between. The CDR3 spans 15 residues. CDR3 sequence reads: CASNPGTHSNQPQHF. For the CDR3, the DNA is TGTGCCAGTAACCCGGGGACCCATAGCAATCAGCCCCAGCATTTT.

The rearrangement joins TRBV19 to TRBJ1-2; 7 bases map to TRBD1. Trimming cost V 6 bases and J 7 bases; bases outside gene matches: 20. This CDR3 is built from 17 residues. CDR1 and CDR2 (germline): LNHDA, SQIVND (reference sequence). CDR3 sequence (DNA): TGTGCCAGTAGCATACCACCACCGACAGGGAATGAACTTGGCTACACCTTC. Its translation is CASSIPPPTGNELGYTF.

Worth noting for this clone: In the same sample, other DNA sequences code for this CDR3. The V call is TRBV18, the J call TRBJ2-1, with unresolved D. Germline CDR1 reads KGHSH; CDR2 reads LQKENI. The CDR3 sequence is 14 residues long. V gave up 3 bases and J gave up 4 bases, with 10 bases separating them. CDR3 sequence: CASSPGQRYNEQFF. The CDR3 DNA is TGTGCCAGCTCACCCGGGCAGAGGTACAATGAGCAGTTCTTC.

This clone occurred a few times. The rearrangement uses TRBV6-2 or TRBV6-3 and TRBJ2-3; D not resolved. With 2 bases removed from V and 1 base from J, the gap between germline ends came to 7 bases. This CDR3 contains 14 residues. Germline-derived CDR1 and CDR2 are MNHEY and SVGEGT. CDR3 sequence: CASSYLTGTDTQYF. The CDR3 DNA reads TGTGCCAGCAGTTACCTAACTGGCACAGATACGCAGTATTTT.

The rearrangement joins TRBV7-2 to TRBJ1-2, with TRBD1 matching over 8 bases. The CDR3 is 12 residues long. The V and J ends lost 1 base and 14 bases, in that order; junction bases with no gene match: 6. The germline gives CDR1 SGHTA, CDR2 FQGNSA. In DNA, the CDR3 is TGTGCCAGCAGCTTAGTAGCGGACAGGGCGACCTTC. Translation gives CASSLVADRATF.

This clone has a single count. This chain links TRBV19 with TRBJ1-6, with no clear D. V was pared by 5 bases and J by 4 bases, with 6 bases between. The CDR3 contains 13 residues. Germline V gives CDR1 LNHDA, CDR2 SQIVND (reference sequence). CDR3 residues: CASSRQYNSPLHF. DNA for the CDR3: TGTGCCAGTAGTCGTCAATATAATTCACCCCTCCACTTT.

CDR3 sequence: CASSPRGYTEAFF. The CDR3 bases are TGTGCCAGCAGCCCGAGAGGGTACACTGAAGCTTTCTTT. The chain couples TRBV5-8 to TRBJ1-1, with unresolved D. The V gene's germline CDR1 is SGHTS and CDR2 YDEGEE. The V and J ends lost 4 bases and 3 bases respectively, with 10 bases between them. The CDR3 is made up of 13 amino acids.